The 21 T cell receptor beta chains below were found in one sample sequenced in a study of cytomegalovirus exposure and HLA in healthy donors. Produced via immunoSEQ multiplex PCR; TCRdb's table is partial and in-frame only. This table has approximately 110,000 clones, around 94% appearing once. The sequenced material came from PBMCs. The receptors come from a woman between 18 and 30 years old in good health and CMV-seronegative.

The rearrangement joins TRBV28 to TRBJ1-1, with D unresolved. The CDR3 covers 13 residues. The germline gives CDR1 MDHEN, CDR2 SYDVKM. Between the trimmed V and J ends, which lost 3 bases and 1 base, there was a span of 6 bases. CDR3 protein: CASSFNRNTEAFF. The CDR3 DNA is TGTGCCAGCAGTTTTAACAGGAACACTGAAGCTTTCTTT.

The chain is built from TRBV2 and TRBJ1-6, with 11 nucleotides matching TRBD1. Germline values: CDR1 SNHLY, CDR2 FYNNEI. Trimming at V came to 5 bases and at J to 11 bases, leaving 8 bases not matched to a gene. The CDR3 runs 15 residues. Written as DNA, the CDR3 is TGTGCCAGCAGTTCTACAGGACAGGGGGCTACACCCCTCCACTTT. Protein product: CASSSTGQGATPLHF.

The chain employs TRBV5-6 and TRBJ2-1; a weak D match, TRBD2 (5 bases). The CDR3 has 16 residues. V was trimmed by 2 bases and J by 9 bases, leaving 21 bases between them. CDR1 is SGHDT and CDR2 is YYEEEE in the germline V gene. The CDR3 protein is CASSFPPLAMEAEQFF. For the CDR3, the DNA is TGTGCCAGCAGCTTCCCACCTTTGGCCATGGAGGCTGAGCAGTTCTTC.

The chain joins TRBV5-1 to TRBJ2-2; 10 bases agree with TRBD2. Germline V lookup: CDR1 SGHRS, CDR2 YFSETQ. The CDR3 covers 16 residues. With 5 bases clipped from V and 1 base from J, the junction kept 5 bases outside the gene matches. The CDR3 DNA reads as TGCGCCAGCAGTCTAAGACTAGCGGGGAACACCGGGGAGCTGTTTTTT. Protein: CASSLRLAGNTGELFF.

In this sample, this clone turned up a few times. The gene calls are TRBV2 and TRBJ2-1; 9 bases map to TRBD2. This CDR3 is built from 15 residues. With 6 bases clipped from V and 9 bases from J, the junction kept 12 bases outside the gene matches. The germline V gene encodes CDR1 SNHLY and CDR2 FYNNEI. The CDR3 spells CASRGNSGRPSEQFF. Written as DNA, the CDR3 is TGTGCCAGCAGGGGAAATAGCGGGAGACCCAGTGAGCAGTTCTTC.

This chain connects TRBV28 to TRBJ2-7, with TRBD1 as a possible D gene (6 bases). The CDR3 extends over 13 amino acids. Trimming pared 7 bases from V and 2 bases from J, leaving 12 bases between. Germline V CDR1 and CDR2: MDHEN, SYDVKM. CDR3 loop: CASTRTDTYEQYF. DNA of the CDR3: TGTGCCAGCACACGGACAGATACCTACGAGCAGTACTTC. The entire variable domain, with the rest obtained from reference TRBV28 and TRBJ2-7, is as follows: DVKVTQSSRYLVKRTGEKVFLECVQDMDHENMFWYRQDPGLGLRLIYFSYDVKMKEKGDIPEGYSVSREKKERFSLILESASTNQTSMYLCASTRTDTYEQYFGPGTRLTVT.

The rearrangement uses TRBV6-5 and TRBJ2-5, with a tentative D call TRBD1 (6 bases). The length of the CDR3 is 14 residues. CDR1 is MNHEY, CDR2 SVGAGI, per germline. Trimming shortened V by 0 bases and J by 4 bases, and 9 bases separated the two germline ends. The CDR3 DNA sequence: TGTGCCAGCAGTTACTCCCTGGACAGAGAGACCCAGTACTTC. This codes for CASSYSLDRETQYF.

CDR3 region: CASSPYTGTGQNIQYF. The CDR3 DNA reads TGTGCCAGCAGCCCGTACACCGGGACAGGGCAAAACATTCAGTACTTC. The chain uses TRBV27 and TRBJ2-4, with 9 bases that match TRBD1. The CDR3 runs 16 residues. Unmatched junction bases numbered 11, after V lost 6 bases and J lost 5 bases. Germline V gives CDR1 MNHEY, CDR2 SMNVEV (reference sequence).

The chain carries TRBV28 and TRBJ2-7, with 7 bases aligning to TRBD1. The CDR3 has 15 residues. The junction had 7 bases not matched to a gene; V was cut back by 5 bases and J by 0 bases. Looked up from germline, CDR1 is MDHEN and CDR2 is SYDVKM. The CDR3 loop reads CASSLSWTGSYEQYF. The CDR3 DNA follows: TGTGCCAGCAGTCTCTCGTGGACAGGCTCCTACGAGCAGTACTTC.

This sequence joins TRBV2 and TRBJ2-5; TRBD2 matches at 12 bases. Trimming took 4 bases from V and 5 from J; bases not matched to a gene: 8. The CDR3 runs to 16 residues. Germline loops: CDR1 SNHLY, CDR2 FYNNEI. CDR3 nucleotides: TGTGCCAGCAGTGCAAGACTAGCGGGAGAGGGGGAGACCCAGTACTTC. As protein: CASSARLAGEGETQYF.

The chain recombines TRBV11-2 with TRBJ2-7, with a tentative D call TRBD2 (5 bases). The CDR3 has 18 residues. V gave up 0 bases and J gave up 0 bases, with 18 bases separating them. CDR1 and CDR2 (germline): SGHAT, FQNNGV. In DNA form, the CDR3 reads TGTGCCAGCAGCTTAGATCTCCCAAATAGCGTTTTCTCCTACGAGCAGTACTTC. Translation: CASSLDLPNSVFSYEQYF. The whole variable domain, filled in from reference TRBV11-2 and TRBJ2-7, reads EAGVAQSPRYKIIEKRQSVAFWCNPISGHATLYWYQQILGQGPKLLIQFQNNGVVDDSQLPKDRFSAERLKGVDSTLKIQPAKLEDSAVYLCASSLDLPNSVFSYEQYFGPGTRLTVT.

The chain carries TRBV27 and TRBJ2-1, with TRBD2 matching 7 bases. CDR1 and CDR2 (germline): MNHEY, SMNVEV (reference sequence). There are 13 residues in the CDR3. Unmatched junction bases numbered 4, after V lost 3 bases and J lost 8 bases. The CDR3, as DNA: TGTGCCAGCAGTTTTAGCGGGCAGGATGAGCAGTTCTTC. Protein: CASSFSGQDEQFF.

V is TRBV7-2 and J is TRBJ1-1; a possible D gene is TRBD1 (6 bases). Looked up from germline, CDR1 is SGHTA and CDR2 is FQGNSA. V shed 7 bases and J shed 0 bases, with 12 bases lying between them. This CDR3 comprises 14 residues. The CDR3 DNA reads as TGTGCCAGCACGTGGGGGGGCATGAACACTGAAGCTTTCTTT. It yields the protein CASTWGGMNTEAFF.

The chain couples TRBV7-9 to TRBJ2-1; TRBD2 is a possible D gene (6 bases). Per the germline V gene, CDR1 is SEHNR and CDR2 is FQNEAQ (reference sequence). Trimming stripped 5 bases from V and 7 bases from J, with 18 bases between. CDR3 size: 15 residues. CDR3: CASSPLPGLPNEQFF. DNA for the CDR3: TGTGCCAGCAGCCCCTTACCGGGACTCCCGAATGAGCAGTTCTTC. The variable domain in full, completed from reference TRBV7-9 and TRBJ2-1, reads DTGVSQNPRHKITKRGQNVTFRCDPISEHNRLYWYRQTLGQGPEFLTYFQNEAQLEKSRLLSDRFSAERPKGSFSTLEIQRTEQGDSAMYLCASSPLPGLPNEQFFGPGTRLTVL.

This chain links TRBV5-4 with TRBJ2-3; 11 bases line up with TRBD2. J lost 7 bases, V lost 0 bases, and 13 bases had no gene match. CDR1 and CDR2 from the germline V gene are SGHNT and YYREEE (reference sequence). This CDR3 contains 18 residues. The CDR3 DNA reads as TGTGCCAGCAGCTTGGAGAGTACCCCGGCTAGCGGGGGGTATACGCAGTATTTT. Its protein is CASSLESTPASGGYTQYF.

The V call is TRBV28, the J call TRBJ2-7; D gene uncertain. Germline V gene data show CDR1 as MDHEN and CDR2 as SYDVKM. The V end lost 5 bases, the J end lost 4 bases, and 9 bases lay between the germline ends. CDR3 length: 12 amino acids. Written as DNA, the CDR3 is TGTGCCAGCAGTACCCTAACTTACGAGCAGTACTTC. Its translation is CASSTLTYEQYF.

This clone was detected only once. This chain connects TRBV29-1 to TRBJ2-3, with 10 bases that match TRBD2. With 0 bases clipped from V and 3 bases from J, the junction kept 15 bases outside the gene matches. This CDR3 has 19 residues. CDR1 is SQVTM, CDR2 ANQGSEA, per germline. Here the CDR3 reads CSVEDPFTTLAGETDTQYF. The CDR3 coding sequence is TGCAGCGTTGAAGACCCTTTTACCACCCTAGCGGGAGAGACAGATACGCAGTATTTT.

This clone appeared a few times. The chain recombines TRBV30 with TRBJ1-1; 7 nucleotides match TRBD1. CDR1 and CDR2 from the germline V gene are GTSNPN and SVGIG (reference sequence). The V and J ends lost 0 bases and 5 bases, in that order; junction bases with no gene match: 6. The CDR3 spans 14 residues. CDR3 residues: CAWSVKGAGTEAFF. The CDR3 region has the DNA TGTGCCTGGAGTGTAAAGGGGGCAGGGACTGAAGCTTTCTTT.

J is TRBJ2-1 and V is TRBV7-9; D call uncertain. The CDR3 sequence is 13 residues long. Per the germline V gene, CDR1 is SEHNR and CDR2 is FQNEAQ (reference sequence). The CDR3 nucleotides are TGTGTTACCCGAGAGAACAGATACAATGAGCAGTTCTTC. It encodes CVTRENRYNEQFF.

The CDR3 DNA sequence: TGCACCAGCAGCCAACGGCAGGAACTAGCCAAAAACATTCAGTACTTC. It yields the protein CTSSQRQELAKNIQYF. V and J are TRBV1 and TRBJ2-4; TRBD1 is the table's D call, not checked against the DNA. TRBV1 is marked as a pseudogene. The CDR3 is 16 amino acids.

V usage is TRBV7-9 and J usage is TRBJ2-3; perhaps TRBD1 as D (6 bases). Germline values: CDR1 SEHNR, CDR2 FQNEAQ (reference sequence). CDR3 length: 14 residues. Trimming stripped 7 bases from V and 0 bases from J, with 11 bases between. CDR3 protein: CASTEQGSTDTQYF. In DNA form, the CDR3 reads TGTGCCAGCACTGAACAGGGAAGCACAGATACGCAGTATTTT.